Listed below are T cell receptor beta chains from one sample, sequenced in a study of technical replicates of blood from several donors. Clones were read by immunoSEQ multiplex PCR, and TCRdb kept only the in-frame ones, dropping some. The sample lists 44,000 or so clones, 80% to 95% seen once, with 3% to 5% in the top ten. Sequencing was performed on PBMCs. The receptors were gathered from a human donor in good health. Some clones in this sample may be carry-over from other donors' samples. Each CDR3 is given without its conserved first and last residue.

v_gene	j_gene	CDR3aa
TRBV6-5	TRBJ2-7	ASTKSPRYEQY
TRBV19	TRBJ2-2	ATPTSGQGGLDAGELF
TRBV30	TRBJ2-5	AYDLGRGTQY
TRBV6-5	TRBJ1-6	ASSITGGYNSPLH
TRBV10-3	TRBJ1-5	AISESRGDQPQH
TRBV5-1	TRBJ1-1	ASSSGSSMNTEAF
TRBV7-9	TRBJ1-3	ASSAGTGFGNTIY
TRBV6-1	TRBJ2-7	ASSEVTSGSYEQY
TRBV18	TRBJ1-2	ASSPESYRANYGYT
TRBV5-1	TRBJ1-3	ASSLAGSHHSGNTIY
TRBV6-1	TRBJ2-5	ASSETGLRETQY
TRBV5-1	TRBJ1-1	ASSSGLLNTEAF
TRBV5-1	TRBJ2-1	ASSLEASGSGEQF
TRBV14	TRBJ2-7	ASSQGVLRGGSYEQY
TRBV2	TRBJ1-1	ASSEWSTEAF
TRBV5-1	TRBJ2-3	ASRPDSHTQY
TRBV11-2	TRBJ2-1	ASSLDRRGDGDEQF
TRBV7-2	TRBJ1-3	ASSSGTAPTIY
TRBV5-6	TRBJ1-2	ASSRNYGYT
TRBV12-5	TRBJ1-2	ASQGDRGPRGHGYT
TRBV29-1	TRBJ2-5	SVAHSYLETQY
TRBV2	TRBJ2-5	ASSEGGRARETQY
TRBV19	TRBJ2-1	ASSEGGLAPYNEQF
TRBV12-5	TRBJ1-2	ASGLTGDSGYT
TRBV19	TRBJ2-6	ASSPSGANVLT
TRBV7-2	TRBJ1-2	ASSFGQSSNYGYT
TRBV7-9	TRBJ1-6	ASSSERPRGSPLH
TRBV4-3	TRBJ2-1	ASSQFLAGGPMNEQF
TRBV19	TRBJ1-2	ASNGPGQGALGYT
TRBV10-1	TRBJ2-5	ASSPLLKY
TRBV7-9	TRBJ1-1	ASSFDRSTEAF
TRBV29-1	TRBJ2-3	SARTSGGDTQY
TRBV5-1	TRBJ2-3	ASSHTGKQTDTQY
TRBV19	TRBJ1-5	ASSTAGQGNQPQH
TRBV5-4	TRBJ2-1	ASSPAGNHNEQF
TRBV19	TRBJ1-4	ATGGDGYEKLF
TRBV2	TRBJ2-3	ASTRDSAGTDTQY
TRBV7-9	TRBJ1-1	ASSRKLAEEAF
TRBV6-5	TRBJ1-3	ASSYSTQGGNTIY
TRBV4-3	TRBJ2-7	ASSQDSSGVYEQY
TRBV9	TRBJ1-1	ASSPSGVNTEAF
TRBV20-1	TRBJ1-1	SAARAEAF